The clone carrying this T cell receptor (beta chain) occurred a few times. Antigen unknown. These data are taken from a study of blood T cells in healthy people across ages. Combining a sample-barcoded 5' primer with a J-beta primer mix, a second PCR ran for roughly 7 to 11 cycles. Individual samples furnished no less than 3 million CDR3-containing paired-end reads apiece. TCRdb ran MiXCR on the 5' RACE reads and lists one entry per CDR3 protein. Of about 680,000 distinct CDR3 sequences listed, over 45% were seen once; the top ten hold approximately 32%. Findings and limits, study-wide: Shifts in expanded clonotypes may have been confounded by donor CMV status, which was unknown.

The length of the CDR3 is 17 residues. The germline V gene has CDR1 LNHNV and CDR2 YYDKDF (reference sequence). The germline V and J ends were trimmed by 0 bases and 6 bases, with 21 bases remaining between them. The individuals who served as donors were healthy Caucasians living in Russia, aged roughly 6 to 100. Each sample gave at least 6 million isolated PBMCs. The sequence was obtained from a woman aged 55-69 years in good health. The V and J genes are TRBV15 and TRBJ2-7, with D tentatively TRBD2 (6 bases). Source material: blood. DNA of the CDR3: TGTGCCACCAGCAGAGAACCGGTTGACTCGGCCGGGGGCGAGCAGTACTTC. Amino acid sequence: CATSREPVDSAGGEQYF.